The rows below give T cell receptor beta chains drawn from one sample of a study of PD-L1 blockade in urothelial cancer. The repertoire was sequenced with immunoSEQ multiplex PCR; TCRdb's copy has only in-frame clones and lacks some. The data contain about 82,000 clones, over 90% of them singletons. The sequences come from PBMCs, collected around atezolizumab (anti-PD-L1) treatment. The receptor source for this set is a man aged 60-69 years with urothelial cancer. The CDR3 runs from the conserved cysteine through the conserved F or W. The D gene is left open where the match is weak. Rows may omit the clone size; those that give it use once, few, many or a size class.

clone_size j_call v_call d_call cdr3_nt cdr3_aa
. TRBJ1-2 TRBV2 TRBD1 TGTGCCAGCAGTGCGGGACAGGGGGCTAACTATGGCTACACCTTC CASSAGQGANYGYTF
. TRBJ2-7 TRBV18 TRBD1 TGTGCCAGCTCACCCGAGACAGGGATCCGTTACGAGCAGTACTTC CASSPETGIRYEQYF
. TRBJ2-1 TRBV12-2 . TGTGCAAGTCGCCACCTTCGTTGGACTAGCATGTACAATGAGCAGTTCTTC CASRHLRWTSMYNEQFF
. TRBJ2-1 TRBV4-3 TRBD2 TGCGCCAGCAGCCAAGAGGCTAGCGGGTCCATCACCCCCAATGAGCAGTTCTTC CASSQEASGSITPNEQFF
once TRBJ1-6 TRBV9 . TGTGCCAGCAGCGTAGATGATGGTGGAGACAGCCGCTTTCATAATTCACCCCTCCACTTT CASSVDDGGDSRFHNSPLHF
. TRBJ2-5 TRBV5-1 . TGCGCCAGCAGGTCCTCCGGGACTCCCGCCCCCGAGACCCAGTACTTC CASRSSGTPAPETQYF
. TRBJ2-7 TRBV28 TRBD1 TGTGCCAGCAGCCTTCCGGGACAGGGGCTGCGCGAGCAGTACTTC CASSLPGQGLREQYF
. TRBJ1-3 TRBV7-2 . TGTGCCAGCAGCCCCGTCGGGGGTAGAAACACCATATATTTT CASSPVGGRNTIYF
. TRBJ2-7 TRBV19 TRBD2 TGTGCCAGCCTTCCCGGACTAGCGGCACACTACGAGCAGTACTTC CASLPGLAAHYEQYF
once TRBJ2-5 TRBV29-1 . TGCAGCGTGGGGGGTACCCAGTACTTC CSVGGTQYF
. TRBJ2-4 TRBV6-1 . TGTGCCAGCAGTGAAGTTAGCGGCGTAGGCGGGAACATTCAGTACTTC CASSEVSGVGGNIQYF
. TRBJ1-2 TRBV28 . TGTGCCAGCAGTTTATCGGGGGGGAACTATGGCTACACCTTC CASSLSGGNYGYTF
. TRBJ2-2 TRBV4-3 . TGCGCCAGCAGCCCGGCGGAGGGGCCCGGGGAGCTGTTTTTT CASSPAEGPGELFF
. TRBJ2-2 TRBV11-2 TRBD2 TGTGCCAGTAGGTCTGCGGGAGTTGCCGGGGAGCTGTTTTTT CASRSAGVAGELFF
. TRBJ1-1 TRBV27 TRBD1 TGTGCCAGCAGTGTACAGGGGTTTAACACTGAAGCTTTCTTT CASSVQGFNTEAFF
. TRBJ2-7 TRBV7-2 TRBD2 TGTGCCAGCAGCTTAGGGGGACTAGGCTCCTACGAGCAGTACTTC CASSLGGLGSYEQYF
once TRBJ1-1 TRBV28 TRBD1 TGTGCCAGCATACGGGACAGGCAAATTAACACTGAAGCTTTCTTT CASIRDRQINTEAFF
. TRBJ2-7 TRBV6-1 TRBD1 TGTGCCAGCAGTGAAGTGGTACAGGGGTCCTACGAGCAGTACTTC CASSEVVQGSYEQYF
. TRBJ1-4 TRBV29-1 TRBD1 TGCAGCGTTCAGACAGGGAGTAATGAAAAACTGTTTTTT CSVQTGSNEKLFF
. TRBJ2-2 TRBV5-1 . TGCGCCAGCAGCGCGGGTGGCGAGCGGACCGGGGAGCTGTTTTTT CASSAGGERTGELFF
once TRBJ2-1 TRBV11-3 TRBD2 TGTGCCAGCAGCCGGGGGGGAAATGAGCAGTTCTTC CASSRGGNEQFF
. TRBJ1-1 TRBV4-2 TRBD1 TGTGCCAGCAGTCGATTCGGACAGGTAGGAGAAGCTTTCTTT CASSRFGQVGEAFF
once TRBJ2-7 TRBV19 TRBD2 TGTGCCAGTAGCGGGACTAGCGGGAGTATCCCCTCCTACGAGCAGTACTTC CASSGTSGSIPSYEQYF
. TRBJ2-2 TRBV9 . TGTGCCAGCAGCCAGACTAGGGACTTCACCTTCACCGGGGAGCTGTTTTTT CASSQTRDFTFTGELFF
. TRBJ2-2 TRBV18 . TGTGCCAGCTCAGCAGGGAACACCGGGGAGCTGTTTTTT CASSAGNTGELFF
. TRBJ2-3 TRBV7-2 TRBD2 TGTGCCAGCAGCTTACGCCTAGCGGGGCCCGATACGCAGTATTTT CASSLRLAGPDTQYF
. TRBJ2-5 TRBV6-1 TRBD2 TGTGCCAGCACGCGTGGCGGGAGAGGATCGACCCAGTACTTC CASTRGGRGSTQYF
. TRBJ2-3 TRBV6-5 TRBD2 TGTGCCAGCAGTTACTCGCCGGGGGGTAGCACAGATACGCAGTATTTT CASSYSPGGSTDTQYF
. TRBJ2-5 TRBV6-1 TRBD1 TGTGCCAGCAGTGAAAAGGCCGGGACAGGACGACAAGAGACCCAGTACTTC CASSEKAGTGRQETQYF
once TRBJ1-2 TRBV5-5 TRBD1 TGTGCCAGCAGCCGGGACAGGGAGAATGGCTACACCTTC CASSRDRENGYTF
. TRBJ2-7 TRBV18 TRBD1 TGTGCCAGCTCACCACCCTCAGGGACAGGGGCTTTTTACGAGCAGTACTTC CASSPPSGTGAFYEQYF
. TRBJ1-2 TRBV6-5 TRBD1 TGTGCCAGCAGCCGCCGACAGGGGGGATACTCTGGCTACACCTTC CASSRRQGGYSGYTF